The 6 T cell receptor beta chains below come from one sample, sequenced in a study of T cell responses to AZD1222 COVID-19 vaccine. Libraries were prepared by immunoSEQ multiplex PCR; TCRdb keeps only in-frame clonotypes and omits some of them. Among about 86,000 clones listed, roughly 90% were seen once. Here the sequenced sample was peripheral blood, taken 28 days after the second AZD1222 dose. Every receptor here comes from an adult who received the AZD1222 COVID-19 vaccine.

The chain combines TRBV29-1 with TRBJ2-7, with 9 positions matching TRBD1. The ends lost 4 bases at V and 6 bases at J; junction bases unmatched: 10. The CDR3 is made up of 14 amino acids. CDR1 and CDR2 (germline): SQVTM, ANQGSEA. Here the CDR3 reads CSVGKGGTGSEQYF. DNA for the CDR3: TGCAGCGTTGGAAAGGGCGGGACAGGGAGCGAGCAGTACTTC.

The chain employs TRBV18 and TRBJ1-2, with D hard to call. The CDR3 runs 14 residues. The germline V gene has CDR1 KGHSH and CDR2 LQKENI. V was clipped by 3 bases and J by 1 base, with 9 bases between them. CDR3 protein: CASSPADLNYGYTF. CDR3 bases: TGTGCCAGCTCACCGGCAGACCTTAACTATGGCTACACCTTC.

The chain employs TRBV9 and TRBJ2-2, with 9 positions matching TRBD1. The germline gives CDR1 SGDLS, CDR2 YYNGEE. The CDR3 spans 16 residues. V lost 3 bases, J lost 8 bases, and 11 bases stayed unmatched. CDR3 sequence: CASSAPGQGARGELFF. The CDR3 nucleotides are TGTGCCAGCAGCGCCCCGGGACAGGGTGCCAGAGGGGAGCTGTTTTTT.

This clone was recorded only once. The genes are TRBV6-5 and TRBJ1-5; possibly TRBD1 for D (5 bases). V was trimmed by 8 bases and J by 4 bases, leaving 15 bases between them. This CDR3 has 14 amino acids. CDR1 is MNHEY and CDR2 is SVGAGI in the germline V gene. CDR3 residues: CASASWQGNQPQHF. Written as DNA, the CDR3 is TGTGCCAGCGCCTCATGGCAGGGAAATCAGCCCCAGCATTTT.

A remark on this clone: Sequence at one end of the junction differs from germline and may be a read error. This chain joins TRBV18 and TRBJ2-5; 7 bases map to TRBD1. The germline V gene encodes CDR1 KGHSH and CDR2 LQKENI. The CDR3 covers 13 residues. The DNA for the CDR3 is TGTGCCAGCTCCCCACAGGGGACGGAGACCCAGTACTTC. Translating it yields CASSPQGTETQYF.

CDR3 nucleotides: TGTGCCAGCAGTCCCGCACAGGGTTCAAGTCAGCCCCAGCATTTT. This translates into CASSPAQGSSQPQHF. The rearrangement joins TRBV7-9 to TRBJ1-5, with D possibly being TRBD1 (6 bases). The length of the CDR3 is 15 residues. Germline V gives CDR1 SEHNR, CDR2 FQNEAQ (reference sequence). V gave up 6 bases and J gave up 6 bases, with 18 bases separating them.